One sample yielded the 3 T cell receptor beta chains listed below, sequenced in a study of blood T cells in healthy people across ages. The second PCR ran about 6 to 11 cycles with a sample-barcoded 5' primer and J-beta primers. TCRdb re-derived calls from the 5' RACE reads in MiXCR, one entry per CDR3 protein. The sample consists of 700,000 or so distinct CDR3 sequences, 22% of them appearing once. Source material: blood. The receptors here all came from a man between 65 and 85 years old in good health.

The chain is built from TRBV5-1 and TRBJ2-2; TRBD1 agrees at 7 bases. The CDR3 is made up of 16 amino acids. Germline CDR1 reads SGHRS; CDR2 reads YFSETQ. The V and J ends lost 1 base and 5 bases, in that order; junction bases with no gene match: 8. The CDR3 coding sequence is TGCGCCAGCAGCTTGACCACCCAACAGGGGACCGGGGAGCTGTTTTTT. As protein: CASSLTTQQGTGELFF.

The V gene is TRBV10-3, the J gene TRBJ2-3; D unclear. V gave up 7 bases and J gave up 2 bases, with 10 bases separating them. This CDR3 has 13 residues. Per the germline V gene, CDR1 is ENHRY and CDR2 is SYGVKD. The CDR3 coding sequence is TGTGCCATCACCCAGGACCCCACAGATACGCAGTATTTT. Translating it yields CAITQDPTDTQYF.

This chain uses TRBV6-5 with TRBJ1-1; D is ambiguous. Germline CDR1 is MNHEY and CDR2 is SVGAGI. This CDR3 is built from 15 residues. Trimming cost V 2 bases and J 1 base, with 11 bases left between them. The CDR3 DNA sequence: TGTGCCAGCAGTTACCCGGGATTAGGGAACACTGAAGCTTTCTTT. Translating gives CASSYPGLGNTEAFF.